The next 22 T cell receptor beta chains were all read from a single sample in a study of cytomegalovirus exposure and HLA in healthy donors. Use of 60 Vbeta and 13 Jbeta primers characterized the PCR. Here immunoSEQ multiplex PCR was the method, and the copy in TCRdb shows in-frame clones only, minus some. The table includes about 120,000 clones, approximately 75% detected once. The specimen sequenced was PBMCs. The receptors here all came from a man aged 40-55 years in good health and CMV-seronegative.

With respect to this clone: Relative to the germline gene, one junction end is altered; a read error may explain this. The genes are TRBV7-9 and TRBJ2-6, with a possible D match to TRBD1 (5 bases). Germline V CDR1 and CDR2: SEHNR, FQNEAQ (reference sequence). The CDR3 consists of 16 residues. CDR3 DNA: TGTGCCAGCGGGTTAGGAACTCGCTCTGGGGCCAACGGCCTGACTTTC. Its protein is CASGLGTRSGANGLTF.

This clone has just one count. The J gene is TRBJ2-3, the V gene TRBV5-5, with 9 bases that match TRBD1. Germline V gene sequence: CDR1 SGHKS, CDR2 YYEKEE (reference sequence). The CDR3 length is 14 residues. Germline trimming cut 4 bases from V and 4 bases from J; bases unmatched to any gene: 4. The CDR3 nucleotides read TGTGCCAGCAGCACGTGGACAGGGGCAGATACGCAGTATTTT. Protein sequence: CASSTWTGADTQYF. Full variable domain (rest looked up from reference TRBV5-5 and TRBJ2-3): DAGVTQSPTHLIKTRGQQVTLRCSPISGHKSVSWYQQVLGQGPQFIFQYYEKEERGRGNFPDRFSARQFPNYSSELNVNALLLGDSALYLCASSTWTGADTQYFGPGTRLTVL.

This chain links TRBV5-6 with TRBJ2-5; TRBD1 matches at 8 bases. The end of the DNA is better explained by TRBJ2-7, so the J call may be wrong. The germline CDR1 and CDR2 sequences are SGHDT and YYEEEE. This CDR3 comprises 14 residues. CDR3 sequence reads: CASSPGQGRNEQYF. The DNA of the CDR3 is TGTGCCAGCAGCCCCGGACAGGGACGGAACGAGCAGTACTTC.

The sample holds a few counts of this clone. V usage is TRBV28 and J usage is TRBJ2-6, with 7 bases that match TRBD1. CDR3 length: 17 residues. The germline CDR1 and CDR2 sequences are MDHEN and SYDVKM. V shed 7 bases, J shed 0 bases, and the junction held 9 bases outside the gene matches. The CDR3, as DNA: TGTGCCAGCACACCCCCGACAGGGATCTCTGGGGCCAACGTCCTGACTTTC. Translation: CASTPPTGISGANVLTF.

The V call is TRBV27, the J call TRBJ2-5; 7 nucleotides agree with TRBD1. The CDR3 is 16 residues long. J gave up 7 bases and V 6 bases, and 17 bases lay outside the gene matches. CDR1 is MNHEY, CDR2 SMNVEV, per germline (reference sequence). The DNA of the CDR3 is TGTGCCAGCAGATCCAGGCAGGGGGAAGAAGGAGGGACCCAGTACTTC. Translated: CASRSRQGEEGGTQYF.

The genes are TRBV5-1 and TRBJ1-1, with TRBD1 matching over 11 bases. CDR3 size: 15 residues. The germline CDR1 and CDR2 sequences are SGHRS and YFSETQ. Losses at the gene ends were 5 bases for V and 0 bases for J; bases not matched to a gene: 3. CDR3 nucleotide sequence: TGCGCCAGCAGAAGGACAGGGGGCTTGAACACTGAAGCTTTCTTT. Its translation is CASRRTGGLNTEAFF.

This chain uses TRBV5-4 with TRBJ1-1; 8 nucleotides agree with TRBD1. Losses at the gene ends were 4 bases for V and 3 bases for J; bases not matched to a gene: 11. The CDR3 is 16 amino acids. The germline gives CDR1 SGHNT, CDR2 YYREEE (reference sequence). The CDR3 spells CASSREPGQGYTEAFF. Written as DNA, the CDR3 is TGTGCCAGCAGCAGAGAACCCGGACAGGGTTACACTGAAGCTTTCTTT.

J is TRBJ2-3 and V is TRBV19; the match to TRBD2 covers 14 bases. This CDR3 is built from 15 residues. The germline gives CDR1 LNHDA, CDR2 SQIVND (reference sequence). J gave up 6 bases and V 6 bases, and 5 bases lay outside the gene matches. The CDR3 protein is CASRPTSGGEDTQYF. The CDR3 DNA sequence: TGTGCCAGTAGACCGACTAGCGGGGGGGAGGATACGCAGTATTTT. The variable domain in full, with the rest retrieved from reference TRBV19 and TRBJ2-3, is DGGITQSPKYLFRKEGQNVTLSCEQNLNHDAMYWYRQDPGQGLRLIYYSQIVNDFQKGDIAEGYSVSREKKESFPLTVTSAQKNPTAFYLCASRPTSGGEDTQYFGPGTRLTVL.

This chain links TRBV27 with TRBJ2-7, with a possible D match to TRBD1 (6 bases). CDR1 is MNHEY, CDR2 SMNVEV, per germline (reference sequence). The CDR3 is made up of 17 amino acids. Trimming left V 3 bases short and J 0 bases short, with 18 bases between. CDR3 DNA sequence: TGTGCCAGCAGTTTGTGGGGAAACAGGGTGAGCTCCTACGAGCAGTACTTC. Its protein is CASSLWGNRVSSYEQYF.

The chain joins TRBV7-2 to TRBJ2-7; 14 bases agree with TRBD2. Germline lookup yields CDR1 SGHTA and CDR2 FQGNSA. The CDR3 sequence is 15 residues long. Unmatched junction bases numbered 6, after V lost 5 bases and J lost 6 bases. The CDR3 loop is CASSPGLAGVSEQYF. The CDR3 coding sequence is TGTGCCAGCAGCCCGGGACTAGCGGGAGTATCCGAGCAGTACTTC.

This chain connects TRBV9 to TRBJ2-2, with 8 nucleotides matching TRBD2. Looked up from germline, CDR1 is SGDLS and CDR2 is YYNGEE. CDR3 length: 16 amino acids. The ends lost 5 bases at V and 2 bases at J; junction bases unmatched: 8. The CDR3 DNA sequence: TGTGCCAGCAGTAAAGCGGGGGAGCCAAACACCGGGGAGCTGTTTTTT. It codes for CASSKAGEPNTGELFF.

This sequence joins TRBV9 and TRBJ2-5; D is possibly TRBD2 (7 bases). The J call may be wrong; the DNA end is better matched by TRBJ2-7. This CDR3 region has 16 residues. Looked up from germline, CDR1 is SGDLS and CDR2 is YYNGEE. CDR3 amino acids: CASSVTGGPSSYEQYF. The CDR3 DNA reads as TGTGCCAGCAGCGTAACCGGGGGGCCGAGCTCCTACGAGCAGTACTTC.

V is TRBV5-4 and J is TRBJ2-5; TRBD2 aligns across 9 bases. The V gene's germline CDR1 is SGHNT and CDR2 YYREEE (reference sequence). The junction had 7 bases not matched to a gene; V was cut back by 2 bases and J by 2 bases. This CDR3 comprises 16 residues. The CDR3 DNA reads as TGTGCCAGCAGCTTTGATCTTGCGGGGGGGCAAGAGACCCAGTACTTC. It codes for CASSFDLAGGQETQYF.

The chain recombines TRBV6-4 with TRBJ1-1, with D maybe TRBD1 (5 bases). The CDR3 spans 13 residues. V dropped 3 bases and J dropped 4 bases, with 9 bases sitting between them. In germline, CDR1 is MRHNA, CDR2 SNTAGT. CDR3 amino acids: CASSEGHLTEAFF. The DNA of the CDR3 is TGTGCCAGCAGTGAAGGACACCTCACTGAAGCTTTCTTT.

This chain links TRBV6-6 with TRBJ2-1; TRBD1 matches at 9 bases. CDR1 is MNHNY and CDR2 is SVGAGI in the germline V gene (reference sequence). This CDR3 spans 14 amino acids. V was clipped by 9 bases and J by 6 bases; unmatched bases: 9. CDR3 coding DNA: TGTGCCAGTAGAACAGGGGGCGCACTCAATGAGCAGTTCTTC. Translation: CASRTGGALNEQFF.

J is TRBJ2-2 and V is TRBV5-4, with TRBD1 matching over 11 bases. CDR1 is SGHNT, CDR2 YYREEE, per germline (reference sequence). V dropped 5 bases and J dropped 7; count of bases not matched to a gene: 13. This CDR3 is 17 amino acids long. In DNA form, the CDR3 reads TGTGCCAGCAGTCGGGGCGGGACAGGGGGAGTGGACGGGGAGCTGTTTTTT. Protein sequence: CASSRGGTGGVDGELFF.

This clone was picked up one time. The chain links TRBV25-1 to TRBJ2-5; perhaps TRBD1 as D (5 bases). The CDR3 is made up of 13 amino acids. Trimming took 4 bases from V and 3 from J, leaving 9 bases between them. CDR1 is MGHDK and CDR2 is SYGVNS in the germline V gene. In nucleotides, the CDR3 is TGTGCCAGCAGTGGGACATTTGAAGAGACCCAGTACTTC. It specifies CASSGTFEETQYF.

This clone occurred once. The chain links TRBV7-9 to TRBJ2-5; 8 nucleotides match TRBD1. CDR3 length: 12 residues. CDR1 is SEHNR, CDR2 FQNEAQ, per germline (reference sequence). With V trimmed by 6 bases and J by 4 bases, 1 base remained unmatched. As DNA, the CDR3 is TGTGCCAGCAGAGACAGGGGAGAGACCCAGTACTTC. Its protein product is CASRDRGETQYF. Filled out from reference TRBV7-9 and TRBJ2-5, the complete variable domain reads DTGVSQNPRHKITKRGQNVTFRCDPISEHNRLYWYRQTLGQGPEFLTYFQNEAQLEKSRLLSDRFSAERPKGSFSTLEIQRTEQGDSAMYLCASRDRGETQYFGPGTRLLVL.

The J gene is TRBJ2-7, the V gene TRBV28; TRBD1 is a possible D gene (5 bases). This CDR3 has 14 residues. Germline CDR1 reads MDHEN; CDR2 reads SYDVKM. V lost 7 bases to trimming and J lost 2 bases, with 15 bases between them. The CDR3 is CASTTFRQTYEQYF. The CDR3 region has the DNA TGTGCCAGCACTACCTTTCGACAGACCTACGAGCAGTACTTC.

Here the CDR3 reads CASSRTAQETQYF. CDR3 bases: TGTGCCAGCAGCCGGACAGCACAAGAGACCCAGTACTTC. The chain couples TRBV7-3 to TRBJ2-5, with a weak D call TRBD1 (6 bases). Germline V gives CDR1 SGHTA, CDR2 FQGTGA. V lost 5 bases and J lost 2, with 9 bases in between. CDR3 length: 13 residues. The full variable domain, its missing parts supplied by reference TRBV7-3 and TRBJ2-5, is GAGVSQTPSNKVTEKGKYVELRCDPISGHTALYWYRQSLGQGPEFLIYFQGTGAADDSGLPNDRFFAVRPEGSVSTLKIQRTERGDSAVYLCASSRTAQETQYFGPGTRLLVL.

The chain combines TRBV2 with TRBJ1-2; D may be TRBD1 (5 bases). Germline V gene sequence: CDR1 SNHLY, CDR2 FYNNEI. The CDR3 spans 13 residues. V lost 7 bases, J lost 5 bases, and 14 bases lay in between. CDR3 DNA: TGTGCCAGCACTACGGGGGGGGATTATGGCTACACCTTC. As protein: CASTTGGDYGYTF.

V gene TRBV11-2 combines with J gene TRBJ2-3, with 10 bases identical to TRBD2. Germline V gives CDR1 SGHAT, CDR2 FQNNGV. Losses at the gene ends were 5 bases for V and 4 bases for J; bases not matched to a gene: 6. This CDR3 region has 15 residues. CDR3 DNA: TGTGCCAGCAGCAAAATCCTAGCGGGAGCAGATACGCAGTATTTT. Its translation: CASSKILAGADTQYF.